This T cell receptor (beta chain) appears in the sequencing data of a study of metastatic and nonmetastatic thyroid tumors. Study-level information: From malignant and benign thyroid patients, repertoires in blood and in tumor or nodule tissue were compared. Study conclusions and caveats: Malignant thyroid tumors reportedly had TCR beta diversity that was significantly higher than in benign nodules, in blood and tumor.

Each patient went into thyroid surgery without having received any treatment. Concerning this clone: As yet, its antigen is unknown.

The ends lost 6 bases at V and 5 bases at J; junction bases unmatched: 6. CDR1 is SNHLY and CDR2 is FYNNEI in the germline V gene. The CDR3 loop spans 13 amino acids. As processed by the authors: The authors used CDR3 differences across clinicopathological groups to build a distant-metastasis classifier for papillary thyroid cancer. With MiXCR, TCRdb reprocessed the PCR reads. None of the V and J calls come from the authors' own analysis; TCRdb made them. The sample shows fewer than 25,000 clones, around 20% of them seen only once. The chain recombines TRBV2 with TRBJ2-5; 7 nucleotides agree with TRBD1. The clonotype originates from a male donor with papillary thyroid cancer or a benign thyroid nodule (not recorded which). Some clones in this sample may be carry-over from other donors' samples. The sequencing input was blood. Written as DNA, the CDR3 is TGTGCCAGCAGGGGACAGTGTCACGAGACCCAGTACTTC. Protein: CASRGQCHETQYF. Looking up the rest from reference TRBV2 and TRBJ2-5 gives the full variable domain: EPEVTQTPSHQVTQMGQEVILRCVPISNHLYFYWYRQILGQKVEFLVSFYNNEISEKSEIFDDQFSVERPDGSNFTLKIRSTKLEDSAMYFCASRGQCHETQYFGPGTRLLVL.